This T cell receptor beta chain was documented in a study of blood T cell repertoires in COVID-19. The data were produced by immunoSEQ multiplex PCR, yet TCRdb's version contains in-frame clones alone and is incomplete. In the table there are tens of thousands of clones, roughly 70% of which are singletons. The V gene lost 6 bases and the J gene lost 8 bases, with 13 bases spanning the gap. The CDR3 is 12 residues long. This clone was seen once. The sample consisted of peripheral blood. This clonotype originated in a man between 70 and 80 years old with COVID-19, enrolled during active disease. The V gene is TRBV12-3 or TRBV12-4, the J gene TRBJ1-2; the D is unclear. The CDR3 loop reads CASSESLRGYTF. The CDR3 nucleotides read TGTGCCAGCAGCGAAAGCCTGAGGGGCTACACCTTC.